The 12 T cell receptor beta chains below were found in one sample sequenced in a study of vaccination and CD4 T cells after COVID-19. Antigen specificity for these receptors is unknown. Treatment of the sample: approximately 10-day PBMC culture with coronavirus spike peptide pools or control peptides (ViraFEST assay). The assay that was used to sequence DNA from cultured CD4+ T cells was the Oncomine TCR Beta short-read assay. One entry per CDR3 protein, called by TCRdb with MiXCR from the PCR reads. In the table there are more than 13,000 distinct CDR3 sequences, 40% of which are singletons. Sequencing was done on a sample of CD4+ T cells from blood, cultured in vitro. The receptor set was obtained from a human donor who had recovered from COVID-19.

Judged by abundance, this clonotype is medium-sized. The rearrangement joins TRBV11-2 to TRBJ2-5; 7 bases line up with TRBD1. The germline V gene encodes CDR1 SGHAT and CDR2 FQNNGV. With 5 bases clipped from V and 5 bases from J, the junction kept 14 bases outside the gene matches. This CDR3 spans 16 amino acids. CDR3 loop: CASSLGPTTGIETQYF. CDR3 in DNA: TGTGCCAGCAGCCTAGGGCCAACGACAGGGATTGAGACCCAGTACTTC.

The chain joins TRBV28 to TRBJ1-1; the D is unclear. Germline V gene lookup returns CDR1 MDHEN and CDR2 SYDVKM. The germline V and J ends were trimmed by 3 bases and 5 bases, with 13 bases remaining between them. The CDR3 length is 14 residues. The CDR3, as DNA: TGTGCCAGCAGTTTTCGGAGCAGTCGGACTGAAGCTTTCTTT. Protein: CASSFRSSRTEAFF.

This clonotype was counted a few times. The chain joins TRBV27 to TRBJ2-5; D uncertain. The V gene's germline CDR1 is MNHEY and CDR2 SMNVEV (reference sequence). V lost 6 bases, J lost 8 bases, and 1 base lay in between. The CDR3 is made up of 8 amino acids. The CDR3 spells CASRTQYF. In nucleotides, the CDR3 is TGTGCCAGCAGAACCCAGTACTTC.

Only a few counts were recorded for this clonotype. The chain employs TRBV7-9 and TRBJ1-1; D perhaps matches TRBD1 (5 bases). V gave up 8 bases and J gave up 2 bases, with 12 bases separating them. Germline lookup yields CDR1 SEHNR and CDR2 FQNEAQ (reference sequence). The CDR3 spans 13 residues. The CDR3 DNA reads as TGTGCCAGCGTCGGGCAGGGAAACACTGAAGCTTTCTTT. It translates to CASVGQGNTEAFF.

The chain employs TRBV9 and TRBJ1-1; D unresolved. Germline V gives CDR1 SGDLS, CDR2 YYNGEE. CDR3 length: 14 residues. V lost 0 bases to trimming and J lost 1 base, with 7 bases between them. The CDR3 here is CASSVGPGNTEAFF. The CDR3 DNA is TGTGCCAGCAGCGTAGGGCCGGGGAACACTGAAGCTTTCTTT.

This clonotype was counted a few times. V usage is TRBV20-1 and J usage is TRBJ2-6; TRBD1 is a possible D gene (6 bases). Per germline, CDR1 DFQATT and CDR2 SNEGSKA (reference sequence). This CDR3 comprises 15 residues. The V gene lost 8 bases and the J gene lost 0 bases, with 14 bases spanning the gap. CDR3 in DNA: TGCAGTTTGTTGGGGGCCCGCTCTGGGGCCAACGTCCTGACTTTC. Its translation: CSLLGARSGANVLTF.

The chain links TRBV5-1 to TRBJ1-5, with 10 bases matching TRBD1. Germline lookup yields CDR1 SGHRS and CDR2 YFSETQ. The CDR3 sequence is 14 residues long. The V and J ends lost 5 bases and 5 bases, in that order; junction bases with no gene match: 4. The CDR3 reads CASRPGTGDQPQHF. The CDR3, as DNA: TGCGCCAGCAGACCAGGGACAGGGGATCAGCCCCAGCATTTT.

This chain links TRBV19 with TRBJ1-1, with D tentatively TRBD1 (5 bases). The V gene's germline CDR1 is LNHDA and CDR2 SQIVND (reference sequence). CDR3 length: 13 residues. The ends were cut back, 5 bases at V and 6 bases at J, with 13 bases in the middle. CDR3 in DNA: TGTGCCAGTAGTCCGGGACCCGGGGCTGAAGCTTTCTTT. Residues: CASSPGPGAEAFF. Complete variable domain (other parts from reference TRBV19 and TRBJ1-1): DGGITQSPKYLFRKEGQNVTLSCEQNLNHDAMYWYRQDPGQGLRLIYYSQIVNDFQKGDIAEGYSVSREKKESFPLTVTSAQKNPTAFYLCASSPGPGAEAFFGQGTRLTVV.

This clonotype has just a few counts. The chain links TRBV6-1 to TRBJ2-7; the D call may be TRBD1 or TRBD2 (5 bases each). The ends were cut back, 5 bases at V and 2 bases at J, with 13 bases in the middle. Germline CDR1 MNHNS, CDR2 SASEGT. The CDR3 is made up of 14 amino acids. In DNA, the CDR3 is TGTGCCAGCAGTACCCGGGACCGACCCTACGAGCAGTACTTC. Amino acids: CASSTRDRPYEQYF.

The gene calls are TRBV6-5 and TRBJ2-7, with 14 positions matching TRBD2. This CDR3 has 21 amino acids. Germline V gene sequence: CDR1 MNHEY, CDR2 SVGAGI. V shed 0 bases, J shed 0 bases, and the junction held 13 bases outside the gene matches. The CDR3 DNA reads as TGTGCCAGCAGTTACTCCAGCCCGGGACTAGCGGGAGATTTAGGCTCCTACGAGCAGTACTTC. It specifies CASSYSSPGLAGDLGSYEQYF.

This clonotype has a handful of counts. V gene TRBV20-1 combines with J gene TRBJ1-1, with D uncertain. The CDR3 totals 12 residues. The germline V and J ends were trimmed by 6 bases and 1 base, with 9 bases remaining between them. The germline CDR1 and CDR2 sequences are DFQATT and SNEGSKA (reference sequence). The DNA for the CDR3 is TGCAGTGCCCAATACGCGAACACTGAAGCTTTCTTT. It is translated as CSAQYANTEAFF.

The chain employs TRBV28 and TRBJ2-7; a possible D gene is TRBD1 (6 bases). The CDR3 consists of 15 residues. Trimming left V 4 bases short and J 3 bases short, with 16 bases between. In germline, CDR1 is MDHEN, CDR2 SYDVKM. The CDR3 spells CASSSYTGNGYEQYF. CDR3 bases: TGTGCCAGCAGTTCATATACAGGGAATGGCTACGAGCAGTACTTC.